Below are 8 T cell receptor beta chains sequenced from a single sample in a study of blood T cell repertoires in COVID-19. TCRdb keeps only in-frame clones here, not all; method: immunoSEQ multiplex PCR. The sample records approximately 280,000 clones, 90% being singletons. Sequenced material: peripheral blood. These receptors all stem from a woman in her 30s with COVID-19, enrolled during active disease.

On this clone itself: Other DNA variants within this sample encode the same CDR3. The DNA of the CDR3 is TGTGCCTGGAGTAGACAGGGGAATCAGCCCCAGCATTTT. This encodes CAWSRQGNQPQHF. This chain joins TRBV30 and TRBJ1-5, with 8 bases aligning to TRBD1. The CDR3 covers 13 residues. CDR1 and CDR2 (germline): GTSNPN, SVGIG (reference sequence). With V trimmed by 2 bases and J by 4 bases, 1 base remained unmatched. Combining the CDR3 with reference TRBV30 and TRBJ1-5 gives the whole variable domain SQTIHQWPATLVQPVGSPLSLECTVEGTSNPNLYWYRQAAGRGLQLLFYSVGIGQISSEVPQNLSASRPQDRQFILSSKKLLLSDSGFYLCAWSRQGNQPQHFGDGTRLSIL.

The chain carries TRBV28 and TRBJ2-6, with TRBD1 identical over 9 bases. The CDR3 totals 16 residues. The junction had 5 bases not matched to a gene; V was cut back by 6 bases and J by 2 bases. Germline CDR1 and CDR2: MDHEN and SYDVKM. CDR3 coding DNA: TGTGCCAGCAGGGGACAGGGTTCCGCTGGGGCCAACGTCCTGACTTTC. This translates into CASRGQGSAGANVLTF. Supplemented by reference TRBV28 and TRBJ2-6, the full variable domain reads DVKVTQSSRYLVKRTGEKVFLECVQDMDHENMFWYRQDPGLGLRLIYFSYDVKMKEKGDIPEGYSVSREKKERFSLILESASTNQTSMYLCASRGQGSAGANVLTFGAGSRLTVL.

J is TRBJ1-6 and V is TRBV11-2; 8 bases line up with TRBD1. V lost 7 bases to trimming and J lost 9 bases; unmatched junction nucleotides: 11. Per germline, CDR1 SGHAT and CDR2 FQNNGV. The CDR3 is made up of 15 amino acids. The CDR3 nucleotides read TGTGCCAGCAAAGGAAAACAGGGGGACGGTTCACCCCTCCACTTT. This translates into CASKGKQGDGSPLHF. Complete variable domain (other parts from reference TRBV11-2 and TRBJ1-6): EAGVAQSPRYKIIEKRQSVAFWCNPISGHATLYWYQQILGQGPKLLIQFQNNGVVDDSQLPKDRFSAERLKGVDSTLKIQPAKLEDSAVYLCASKGKQGDGSPLHFGNGTRLTVT.

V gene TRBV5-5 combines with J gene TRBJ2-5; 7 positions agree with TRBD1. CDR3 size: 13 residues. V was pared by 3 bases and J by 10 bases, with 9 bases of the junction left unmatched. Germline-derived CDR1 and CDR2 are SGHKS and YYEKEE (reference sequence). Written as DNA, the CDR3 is TGTGCCAGCAGCTCCACAGGGGCCAGAGACCAGTACTTC. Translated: CASSSTGARDQYF.

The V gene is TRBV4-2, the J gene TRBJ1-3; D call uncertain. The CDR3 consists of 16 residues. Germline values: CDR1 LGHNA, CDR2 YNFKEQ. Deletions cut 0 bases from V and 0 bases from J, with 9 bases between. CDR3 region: CASSQDWRFSGNTIYF. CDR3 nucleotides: TGTGCCAGCAGCCAAGATTGGAGGTTCTCTGGAAACACCATATATTTT.

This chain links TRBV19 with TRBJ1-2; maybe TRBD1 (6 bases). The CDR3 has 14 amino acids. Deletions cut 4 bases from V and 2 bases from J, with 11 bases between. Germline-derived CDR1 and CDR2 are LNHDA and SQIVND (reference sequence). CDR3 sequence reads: CASSTVTGNYGYTF. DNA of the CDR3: TGTGCCAGTAGTACTGTGACAGGAAACTATGGCTACACCTTC.

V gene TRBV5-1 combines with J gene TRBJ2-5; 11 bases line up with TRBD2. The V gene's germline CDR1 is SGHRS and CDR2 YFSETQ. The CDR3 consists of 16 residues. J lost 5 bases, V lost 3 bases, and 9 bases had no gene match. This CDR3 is CASSSYLAGGGETQYF. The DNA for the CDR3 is TGCGCCAGCAGCTCGTACCTAGCGGGAGGAGGTGAGACCCAGTACTTC.

CDR3 nucleotide sequence: TGCGCCAGCAGCCAGCCGACTAGCGGGAGGGGGGGCGCAGAGACCCAGTACTTC. Amino acid sequence: CASSQPTSGRGGAETQYF. The J gene is TRBJ2-5, the V gene TRBV4-1; 14 bases agree with TRBD2. Trimming took 3 bases from V and 4 from J; bases not matched to a gene: 10. The CDR3 contains 18 residues. The germline V gene encodes CDR1 MGHRA and CDR2 YSYEKL.